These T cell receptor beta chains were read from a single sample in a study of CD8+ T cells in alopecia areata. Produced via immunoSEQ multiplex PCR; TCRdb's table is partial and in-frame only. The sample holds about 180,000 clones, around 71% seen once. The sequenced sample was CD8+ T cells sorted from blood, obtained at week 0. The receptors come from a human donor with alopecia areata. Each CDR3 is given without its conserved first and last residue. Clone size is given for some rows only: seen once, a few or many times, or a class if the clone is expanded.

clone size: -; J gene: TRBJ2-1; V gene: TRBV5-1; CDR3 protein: ASSPRGARPNEQF
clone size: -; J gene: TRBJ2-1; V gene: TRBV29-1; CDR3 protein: SVAVRATSSYNEQF
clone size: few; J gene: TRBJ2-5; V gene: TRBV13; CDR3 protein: ASEENRGGQETQY
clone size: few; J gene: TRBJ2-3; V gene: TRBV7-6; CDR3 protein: ASSKTQGGADTQY
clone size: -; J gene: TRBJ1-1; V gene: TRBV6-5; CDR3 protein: ASRMDRGLKAF
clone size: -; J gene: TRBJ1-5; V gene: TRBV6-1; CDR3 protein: ASSEGAGYLYQPQH
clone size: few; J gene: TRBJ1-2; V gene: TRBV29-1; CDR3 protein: SAFRDKNDGYT
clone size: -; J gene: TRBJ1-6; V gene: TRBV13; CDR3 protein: ASSSRGQDGSPLH
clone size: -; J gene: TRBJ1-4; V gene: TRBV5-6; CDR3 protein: ARETGRITNEKLF
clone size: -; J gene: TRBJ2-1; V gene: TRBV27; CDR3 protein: ASSSGGGRSNEQF
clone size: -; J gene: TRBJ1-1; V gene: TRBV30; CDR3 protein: AWSVSARTEAF
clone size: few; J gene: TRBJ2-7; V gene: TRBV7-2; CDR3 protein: ASTHPDRNSYEQY
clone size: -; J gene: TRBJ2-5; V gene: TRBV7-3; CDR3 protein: ASSLGGLQETQY
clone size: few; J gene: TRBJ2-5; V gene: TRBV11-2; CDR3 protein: ASSLAISTGEEETQY
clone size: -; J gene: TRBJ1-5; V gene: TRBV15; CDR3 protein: ATSRDKSNQPQH
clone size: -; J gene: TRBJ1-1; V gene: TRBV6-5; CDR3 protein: ASSKHRGYTEAF